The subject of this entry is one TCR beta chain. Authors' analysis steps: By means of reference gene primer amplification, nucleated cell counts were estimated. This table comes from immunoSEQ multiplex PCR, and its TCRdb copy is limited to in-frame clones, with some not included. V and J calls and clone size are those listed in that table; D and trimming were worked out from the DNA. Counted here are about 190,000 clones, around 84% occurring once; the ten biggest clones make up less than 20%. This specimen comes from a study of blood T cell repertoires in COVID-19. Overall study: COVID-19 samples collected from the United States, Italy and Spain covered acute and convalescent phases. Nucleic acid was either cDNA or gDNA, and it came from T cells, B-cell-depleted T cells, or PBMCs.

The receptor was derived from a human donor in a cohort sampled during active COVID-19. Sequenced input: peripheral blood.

The CDR3 here is CASSLLSSYEQYF. The DNA of the CDR3 is TGTGCCAGCAGTTTACTGAGCTCCTACGAGCAGTACTTC. This chain connects TRBV28 to TRBJ2-7; D is ambiguous. The CDR3 is made up of 13 amino acids. Trimming took off 2 bases at V and 0 bases at J, with 5 bases between the two ends. Per the germline V gene, CDR1 is MDHEN and CDR2 is SYDVKM.